The 21 T cell receptor beta chains reported below all come from one sample, sequenced in a study of OX40 agonist ivuxolimab in advanced cancers. Sequencing was performed with immunoSEQ multiplex PCR; in TCRdb, only in-frame clones are kept and a portion is missing. The sample lists some 100,000 clones, over 85% seen once, with 0.79% in the top ten. The sample consisted of CD4+ or CD8+ T cells sorted from blood, taken in a trial of the OX40 agonist ivuxolimab. All receptors derive from an adult with an advanced solid tumor such as melanoma, head and neck, liver or kidney cancer.

V and J are TRBV5-1 and TRBJ2-3; D is undetermined. V lost 0 bases, J lost 1 base, and 9 bases lay in between. This CDR3 spans 15 amino acids. Germline-derived CDR1 and CDR2 are SGHRS and YFSETQ. CDR3 region: CASSLEGGGTDTQYF. The CDR3 DNA is TGCGCCAGCAGCTTGGAAGGTGGAGGCACAGATACGCAGTATTTT.

The chain joins TRBV7-2 to TRBJ2-3, with D perhaps matching TRBD1 or TRBD2 (6 bases each). The CDR3 is 15 amino acids. The germline V gene encodes CDR1 SGHTA and CDR2 FQGNSA. With 3 bases removed from V and 2 bases from J, the gap between germline ends came to 12 bases. Here the CDR3 DNA reads TGTGCCAGCAGCTTTCGGGGGCACCTCACAGATACGCAGTATTTT. Translating gives CASSFRGHLTDTQYF.

This chain uses TRBV15 with TRBJ1-3, with 10 bases that match TRBD1. Trimming removed 5 bases from V and 3 bases from J; junction bases left unmatched: 4. Germline CDR1 reads LNHNV; CDR2 reads YYDKDF (reference sequence). The CDR3 consists of 15 residues. CDR3 bases: TGTGCCACCAGCCGGGGACAGGGGTTTGGAAACACCATATATTTT. It yields the protein CATSRGQGFGNTIYF.

This clone was counted once. This chain connects TRBV18 to TRBJ1-3, with D possibly TRBD1 on 5 matching bases. The CDR3 runs to 15 residues. Trimming removed 6 bases at V and 1 base at J, with 13 bases between. Germline lookup yields CDR1 KGHSH and CDR2 LQKENI. CDR3 nucleotide sequence: TGTGCCAGCTCCCTGACAGCAACGTCTGGAAACACCATATATTTT. It is translated as CASSLTATSGNTIYF.

The chain recombines TRBV5-8 with TRBJ1-6; weak D call: TRBD1 (5 bases). This CDR3 comprises 16 residues. Germline V CDR1 and CDR2: SGHTS, YDEGEE. The V gene lost 2 bases and the J gene lost 8 bases, with 17 bases spanning the gap. Here the CDR3 DNA reads TGTGCCAGCAGCTTATGGGCGGGGGGTACGGATTCACCCCTCCACTTT. As protein: CASSLWAGGTDSPLHF. The entire variable domain, with the rest obtained from reference TRBV5-8 and TRBJ1-6, is as follows: EAGVTQSPTHLIKTRGQQATLRCSPISGHTSVYWYQQALGLGLQFLLWYDEGEERNRGNFPPRFSGRQFPNYSSELNVNALELEDSALYLCASSLWAGGTDSPLHFGNGTRLTVT.

The V gene is TRBV28, the J gene TRBJ2-3; 9 positions agree with TRBD2. From germline, CDR1 is MDHEN and CDR2 SYDVKM. The CDR3 is made up of 17 amino acids. Trimming at V came to 4 bases and at J to 6 bases, leaving 14 bases not matched to a gene. CDR3: CASSSSASGAARDTQYF. The CDR3 DNA sequence: TGTGCCAGCAGTTCCTCGGCTAGCGGGGCGGCGCGGGATACGCAGTATTTT.

This chain uses TRBV5-1 with TRBJ2-7; D assignment may be TRBD1 or TRBD2 (6 bases each). The CDR3 is 13 residues long. Germline assignment: CDR1 SGHRS and CDR2 YFSETQ. V dropped 6 bases and J dropped 2 bases, with 12 bases sitting between them. The CDR3 loop reads CASNPGEAYEQYF. In nucleotides, the CDR3 is TGCGCCAGCAACCCAGGGGAGGCCTACGAGCAGTACTTC.

The chain employs TRBV19 and TRBJ1-5, with a weak D call TRBD1 (5 bases). Per germline, CDR1 LNHDA and CDR2 SQIVND (reference sequence). This CDR3 is 15 amino acids long. With 5 bases removed from V and 3 bases from J, the gap between germline ends came to 14 bases. The CDR3 spells CASSAGLSNNQPQHF. In DNA, the CDR3 is TGTGCCAGTAGTGCGGGGCTATCGAACAATCAGCCCCAGCATTTT.

The rearrangement uses TRBV19 and TRBJ1-2, with D unclear. Trimming stripped 4 bases from V and 8 bases from J, with 11 bases between. The germline V gene has CDR1 LNHDA and CDR2 SQIVND (reference sequence). CDR3 length equals 12 residues. CDR3 sequence reads: CASSTRVGGYTF. The CDR3 DNA is TGTGCCAGTAGTACTAGGGTTGGAGGCTACACCTTC.

The chain carries TRBV7-9 and TRBJ2-2; D is uncertain. The CDR3 spans 14 residues. The V end was cut by 7 bases, the J end by 0 bases, with 9 bases between. Germline CDR1 reads SEHNR; CDR2 reads FQNEAQ (reference sequence). The CDR3 DNA sequence: TGTGCCAGCATTTTGACTGCGAACACCGGGGAGCTGTTTTTT. This encodes CASILTANTGELFF.

The J gene is TRBJ2-6, the V gene TRBV15; D not resolved. This CDR3 has 14 residues. Germline V gives CDR1 LNHNV, CDR2 YYDKDF (reference sequence). V dropped 3 bases and J dropped 4 bases, with 7 bases sitting between them. In nucleotides, the CDR3 is TGTGCCACCAGCAGGGCAGTGGGGGCCAACGTCCTGACTTTC. Protein product: CATSRAVGANVLTF.

The chain employs TRBV10-1 and TRBJ1-5; 9 bases match TRBD1. The CDR3 spans 17 residues. Losses at the gene ends were 2 bases for V and 0 bases for J; bases not matched to a gene: 5. Germline V lookup: CDR1 WNHNN, CDR2 SYGVQD (reference sequence). CDR3 in amino acids: CASSEPGQGSSNQPQHF. The DNA of the CDR3 is TGCGCCAGCAGTGAGCCGGGACAGGGAAGTAGCAATCAGCCCCAGCATTTT.

The chain carries TRBV6-1 and TRBJ2-3; tentative D call: TRBD1 (6 bases). Germline CDR1 reads MNHNS; CDR2 reads SASEGT. This CDR3 is built from 15 residues. Trimming cost V 1 base and J 3 bases, with 11 bases left between them. CDR3 DNA sequence: TGTGCCAGCAGTGAAGGACAGGCTCGAACAGATACGCAGTATTTT. Its protein is CASSEGQARTDTQYF.

This clone has a single count. The chain joins TRBV5-1 to TRBJ2-7; 8 bases agree with TRBD1. This CDR3 comprises 16 residues. Germline-derived CDR1 and CDR2 are SGHRS and YFSETQ. V gave up 0 bases and J gave up 4 bases; unmatched junction bases: 9. This CDR3 is CASSLGFGQGAYEQYF. CDR3 nucleotide sequence: TGCGCCAGCAGCTTGGGTTTCGGCCAGGGGGCATACGAGCAGTACTTC.

This clone was picked up one time. The chain joins TRBV12-5 to TRBJ1-4; possibly TRBD1 for D (5 bases). CDR1 LGHNT and CDR2 FRNRAP come from the germline V gene. Trimming cost V 5 bases and J 9 bases, with 16 bases left between them. The CDR3 contains 14 residues. This CDR3 reads CASGALDSFQKLFF. The CDR3 DNA follows: TGTGCTAGTGGTGCTCTCGACAGTTTCCAAAAACTGTTTTTT.

The V and J genes are TRBV4-3 and TRBJ2-2, with 8 bases that match TRBD2. With 1 base clipped from V and 7 bases from J, the junction kept 5 bases outside the gene matches. This CDR3 comprises 15 residues. CDR1 and CDR2 (germline): LGHNA, YSLEER. CDR3 sequence reads: CASSQAGLAGGELFF. The CDR3 bases are TGCGCCAGCAGCCAAGCTGGGCTAGCGGGCGGGGAGCTGTTTTTT.

This chain uses TRBV11-1 with TRBJ2-7; D call uncertain. Trimming stripped 3 bases from V and 1 base from J, with 13 bases between. CDR3 size: 15 residues. Per germline, CDR1 SGHAT and CDR2 FQDESV (reference sequence). The CDR3 DNA follows: TGTGCCAGCAGCTTTGCTTCGGAAGAGTCCTACGAGCAGTACTTC. Amino acids: CASSFASEESYEQYF.

The chain joins TRBV7-9 to TRBJ1-6; weak D call: TRBD1 (6 bases). V was clipped by 6 bases and J by 5 bases, with 14 bases between them. The V gene's germline CDR1 is SEHNR and CDR2 FQNEAQ (reference sequence). The CDR3 loop spans 15 amino acids. This CDR3 reads CASSSHRVDNSPLHF. The CDR3 DNA is TGTGCCAGCAGTTCCCACAGGGTCGATAATTCACCCCTCCACTTT. Based on the CDR3 plus reference TRBV7-9 and TRBJ1-6, the full variable domain is DTGVSQNPRHKITKRGQNVTFRCDPISEHNRLYWYRQTLGQGPEFLTYFQNEAQLEKSRLLSDRFSAERPKGSFSTLEIQRTEQGDSAMYLCASSSHRVDNSPLHFGNGTRLTVT.

This clone was picked up one time. This chain uses TRBV25-1 with TRBJ1-2; D remains unclear. The CDR3 extends over 14 amino acids. Per germline, CDR1 MGHDK and CDR2 SYGVNS. V was pared by 3 bases and J by 0 bases, with 8 bases between. CDR3: CASSDATANYGYTF. CDR3 bases: TGTGCCAGCAGTGACGCGACTGCTAACTATGGCTACACCTTC.

In its sample, this clone was seen once. The genes are TRBV28 and TRBJ2-7; D is possibly TRBD2 (5 bases). Trimming stripped 6 bases from V and 3 bases from J, with 6 bases between. The CDR3 contains 11 residues. The V gene's germline CDR1 is MDHEN and CDR2 SYDVKM. The CDR3 DNA follows: TGTGCCAGCAGACTAGACTACGAGCAGTACTTC. This sequence encodes CASRLDYEQYF.

The chain couples TRBV7-2 to TRBJ1-5; 8 bases line up with TRBD1. The V gene end was trimmed by 3 bases and the J gene end by 2 bases; junction bases not matched to a gene: 3. The length of the CDR3 is 15 residues. Looked up from germline, CDR1 is SGHTA and CDR2 is FQGNSA. The CDR3 region is CASSLATGGNQPQHF. CDR3 DNA: TGTGCCAGCAGCTTGGCGACAGGGGGCAATCAGCCCCAGCATTTT. Using reference TRBV7-2 and TRBJ1-5 for the parts outside the CDR3, the full variable domain is GAGVSQSPSNKVTEKGKDVELRCDPISGHTALYWYRQSLGQGLEFLIYFQGNSAPDKSGLPSDRFSAERTGGSVSTLTIQRTQQEDSAVYLCASSLATGGNQPQHFGDGTRLSIL.